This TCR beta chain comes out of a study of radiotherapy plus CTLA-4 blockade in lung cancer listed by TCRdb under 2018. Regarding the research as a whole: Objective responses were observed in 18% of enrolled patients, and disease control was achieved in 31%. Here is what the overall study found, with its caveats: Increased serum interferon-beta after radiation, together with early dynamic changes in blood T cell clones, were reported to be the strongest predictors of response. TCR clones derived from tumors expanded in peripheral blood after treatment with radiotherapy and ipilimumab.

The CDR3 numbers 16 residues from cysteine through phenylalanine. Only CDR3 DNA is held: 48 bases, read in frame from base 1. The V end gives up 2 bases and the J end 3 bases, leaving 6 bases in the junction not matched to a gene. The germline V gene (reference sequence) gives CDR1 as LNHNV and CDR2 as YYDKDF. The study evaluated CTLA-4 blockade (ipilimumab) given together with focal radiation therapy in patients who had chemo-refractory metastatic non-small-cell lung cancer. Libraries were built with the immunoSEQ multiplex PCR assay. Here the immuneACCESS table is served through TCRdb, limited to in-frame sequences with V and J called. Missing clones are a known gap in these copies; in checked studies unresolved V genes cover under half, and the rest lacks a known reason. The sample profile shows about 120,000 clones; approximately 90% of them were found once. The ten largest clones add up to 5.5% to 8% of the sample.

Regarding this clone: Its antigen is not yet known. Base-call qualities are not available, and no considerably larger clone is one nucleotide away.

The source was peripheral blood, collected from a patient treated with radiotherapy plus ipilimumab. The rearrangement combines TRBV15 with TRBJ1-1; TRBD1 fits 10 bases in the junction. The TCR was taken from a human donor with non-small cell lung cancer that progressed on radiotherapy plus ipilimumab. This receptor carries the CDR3 CATSRPTGQGDTEAFF. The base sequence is TGTGCCACCAGCAGACCCACCGGACAGGGGGACACTGAAGCTTTCTTT.